What follows are 21 T cell receptor beta chains derived from one specimen sequenced in a study of human T cells and chemical hapten exposure. Time point: patch test 3, about 24 weeks after DPC sensitization. Treatment described: therapeutic diphenylcyclopropenone sensitization with weekly scalp DPC. TCRdb re-derived calls from the RACE reads in MiXCR, one entry per CDR3 protein. In the table there are roughly 90,000 distinct CDR3 sequences, under 13% of which are singletons. Sequenced material: whole blood, taken in connection with sensitization to the hapten diphenylcyclopropenone (DPC). Every receptor here comes from a woman aged 25 to 39 with alopecia areata. Some clones in this sample may be carry-over from other donors' samples.

V and J are TRBV10-3 and TRBJ1-1, with D possibly being TRBD1 (5 bases). The germline gives CDR1 ENHRY, CDR2 SYGVKD. The CDR3 covers 13 residues. Between the trimmed V and J ends, which lost 10 bases and 1 base, there was a span of 13 bases. CDR3 region: CATSSGQNTEAFF. Written as DNA, the CDR3 is TGTGCCACCAGCTCCGGACAGAACACTGAAGCTTTCTTT.

This chain links TRBV27 with TRBJ2-7; D remains unclear. This CDR3 region has 14 residues. Trimming removed 7 bases from V and 0 bases from J, with 13 bases in between. Germline V gives CDR1 MNHEY, CDR2 SMNVEV (reference sequence). The CDR3 region is CASTLVAGSYEQYF. DNA of the CDR3: TGTGCCAGCACCCTAGTAGCTGGCTCCTACGAGCAGTACTTC.

This clonotype was observed a handful of times. V and J are TRBV7-9 and TRBJ2-3; a weak D match, TRBD1 (6 bases). Trimming removed 4 bases from V and 6 bases from J, with 14 bases in between. The germline V gene has CDR1 SEHNR and CDR2 FQNEAQ (reference sequence). This CDR3 has 14 residues. The CDR3 protein is CASSSTRGADTQYF. The CDR3 nucleotides are TGTGCCAGCAGCTCCACCAGGGGAGCGGATACGCAGTATTTT.

The rearrangement links TRBV20-1 to TRBJ2-1; either TRBD1 or TRBD2 may fit D (5 bases each). This CDR3 is built from 15 residues. Germline V CDR1 and CDR2: DFQATT, SNEGSKA (reference sequence). V was shortened by 6 bases and J by 3 bases, with 18 bases between the two germline ends. CDR3 loop: CSATPGPTVYNEQFF. Here the CDR3 DNA reads TGCAGTGCCACGCCGGGACCAACTGTCTACAATGAGCAGTTCTTC.

This clonotype was seen more than once but under ten times. The chain is built from TRBV7-2 and TRBJ2-7; no reliable D call. The V gene lost 0 bases and the J gene lost 2 bases, with 8 bases spanning the gap. Per germline, CDR1 SGHTA and CDR2 FQGNSA. This CDR3 is built from 14 residues. CDR3 in amino acids: CASSLAGSPYEQYF. For the CDR3, the DNA is TGTGCCAGCAGCTTAGCGGGTTCCCCCTACGAGCAGTACTTC.

This clonotype was seen repeatedly, ten times or more. The V and J genes are TRBV6-5 and TRBJ1-1, with D possibly matching TRBD1 (5 bases). This CDR3 has 15 residues. V lost 2 bases and J 7 bases, leaving 17 bases between the germline ends. CDR1 and CDR2 (germline): MNHEY, SVGAGI. DNA of the CDR3: TGTGCCAGCAGTTACGGGGGGTCTGTGAAGGGTGAAGCTTTCTTT. Protein product: CASSYGGSVKGEAFF.

About this clonotype itself: This sequence may be a read error, since a much larger clone differs from it by one base. The chain has TRBV19 and TRBJ2-5; weak D call: TRBD1 (5 bases). The length of the CDR3 is 13 residues. Germline loops: CDR1 LNHDA, CDR2 SQIVND (reference sequence). DNA for the CDR3: TGTGCCGGTAGTTGGACACCCCAAGAGACCCAGTACTTC. Amino acids: CAGSWTPQETQYF.

The table lists this clonotype with many counts. The chain uses TRBV29-1 and TRBJ2-5, with D uncertain. The ends were cut back, 3 bases at V and 4 bases at J, with 9 bases in the middle. CDR3 length: 12 amino acids. CDR1 and CDR2 (germline): SQVTM, ANQGSEA. CDR3 sequence reads: CSVEWGIETQYF. CDR3 coding DNA: TGCAGCGTTGAGTGGGGAATAGAGACCCAGTACTTC. Drawing the rest from reference TRBV29-1 and TRBJ2-5, the complete variable domain is SAVISQKPSRDICQRGTSLTIQCQVDSQVTMMFWYRQQPGQSLTLIATANQGSEATYESGFVIDKFPISRPNLTFSTLTVSNMSPEDSSIYLCSVEWGIETQYFGPGTRLLVL.

There are a few counts of this clonotype. This sequence joins TRBV4-1 and TRBJ2-3, with TRBD2 matching 12 bases. CDR3 length equals 16 residues. V was pared by 5 bases and J by 1 base, with 4 bases of the junction left unmatched. The germline gives CDR1 MGHRA, CDR2 YSYEKL. CDR3 residues: CASSFRTSGGTDTQYF. As DNA, the CDR3 is TGCGCCAGCAGCTTCCGGACTAGCGGGGGCACAGATACGCAGTATTTT.

Many counts were recorded for this clonotype. The chain employs TRBV27 and TRBJ1-5, with D hard to call. The V gene's germline CDR1 is MNHEY and CDR2 SMNVEV (reference sequence). With 2 bases removed from V and 6 bases from J, the gap between germline ends came to 8 bases. The length of the CDR3 is 13 residues. CDR3 bases: TGTGCCAGCAGTTTAAACGACGTTCAGCCCCAGCATTTT. Its protein is CASSLNDVQPQHF.

This clonotype was seen ten or more times. This chain uses TRBV7-9 with TRBJ2-7; weak D call: TRBD1 (6 bases). Germline V lookup: CDR1 SEHNR, CDR2 FQNEAQ (reference sequence). The CDR3 covers 13 residues. The V and J ends lost 5 bases and 0 bases respectively, with 8 bases between them. CDR3 region: CASSHRDSYEQYF. CDR3 DNA: TGTGCCAGCAGCCACAGGGACTCCTACGAGCAGTACTTC.

CDR3 residues: CSATNNYGYTF. DNA for the CDR3: TGCAGTGCTACAAATAACTATGGCTACACCTTC. The rearrangement links TRBV20-1 to TRBJ1-2; D is ambiguous. Germline lookup yields CDR1 DFQATT and CDR2 SNEGSKA (reference sequence). Trimming shortened V by 4 bases and J by 1 base, and 4 bases separated the two germline ends. The CDR3 contains 11 residues.

The V gene is TRBV29-1, the J gene TRBJ2-1; 10 nucleotides match TRBD1. The V segment lost 1 base and the J segment 6 bases; nucleotides outside the gene matches: 0. This CDR3 comprises 13 residues. The germline gives CDR1 SQVTM, CDR2 ANQGSEA. CDR3 nucleotides: TGCAGCGTTGAAGGGACAGGGGGCAATGAGCAGTTCTTC. It translates to CSVEGTGGNEQFF.

The chain combines TRBV7-9 with TRBJ1-4; tentatively, D is TRBD1 (5 bases). Germline CDR1 and CDR2: SEHNR and FQNEAQ (reference sequence). V was trimmed by 4 bases and J by 6 bases, leaving 6 bases between them. The CDR3 consists of 12 residues. CDR3 coding DNA: TGTGCCAGCAGCTCGGGGGATGAAAAACTGTTTTTT. This translates into CASSSGDEKLFF.

This clonotype was found once. The chain is built from TRBV20-1 and TRBJ1-1, with D possibly being TRBD1 (5 bases). Per germline, CDR1 DFQATT and CDR2 SNEGSKA (reference sequence). The CDR3 sequence is 14 residues long. Trimming took off 0 bases at V and 2 bases at J, with 10 bases between the two ends. In nucleotides, the CDR3 is TGCAGTGCTAGAGATAGGGGAGGAAACACTGAAGCTTTCTTT. Its translation is CSARDRGGNTEAFF.

This clonotype was counted between two and nine times. The V call is TRBV6-1, the J call TRBJ1-5; TRBD1 might be the D (5 bases). Germline V CDR1 and CDR2: MNHNS, SASEGT. The length of the CDR3 is 15 residues. Trimming took off 2 bases at V and 4 bases at J, with 12 bases between the two ends. The CDR3 nucleotides read TGTGCCAGCAGTGAACTCGGCGGGGGAAATCAGCCCCAGCATTTT. Protein sequence: CASSELGGGNQPQHF.

This clonotype was found a few times. The gene calls are TRBV7-9 and TRBJ2-1, with 7 nucleotides matching TRBD2. CDR3 length equals 10 residues. CDR1 and CDR2 from the germline V gene are SEHNR and FQNEAQ (reference sequence). V gave up 11 bases and J gave up 14 bases; unmatched junction bases: 9. The CDR3 DNA is TGTGCCCCCCATGGGGAGGGAGAGTTCTTC. This codes for CAPHGEGEFF.

In its sample, this clonotype ranks as medium-sized. The rearrangement uses TRBV5-5 and TRBJ1-1, with no clear D. From germline, CDR1 is SGHKS and CDR2 YYEKEE (reference sequence). Between the trimmed V and J ends, which lost 1 base and 8 bases, there was a span of 6 bases. The CDR3 extends over 11 amino acids. CDR3 in amino acids: CASSLWAEAFF. DNA of the CDR3: TGTGCCAGCAGCTTGTGGGCAGAAGCTTTCTTT.

This clonotype was seen a few times. The J gene is TRBJ1-1, the V gene TRBV5-1; D gene uncertain. Germline CDR1 SGHRS, CDR2 YFSETQ. V lost 0 bases and J lost 4, with 13 bases in between. This CDR3 is built from 15 residues. CDR3 in amino acids: CASSLEGYYGTEAFF. The CDR3 nucleotides read TGCGCCAGCAGCTTGGAGGGATATTATGGCACTGAAGCTTTCTTT.

The V gene is TRBV5-1, the J gene TRBJ1-1; the D is unclear. The CDR3 is 16 residues long. V was shortened by 1 base and J by 2 bases, with 15 bases between the two germline ends. The germline V gene has CDR1 SGHRS and CDR2 YFSETQ. CDR3 residues: CASSLNRPLPNTEAFF. CDR3 nucleotide sequence: TGCGCCAGCAGCTTGAATCGGCCCCTCCCCAACACTGAAGCTTTCTTT.

In its sample, this clonotype was seen a few times. The chain has TRBV20-1 and TRBJ1-5; 8 bases fit TRBD1. V gave up 6 bases and J gave up 6 bases; unmatched junction bases: 7. CDR1 and CDR2 (germline): DFQATT, SNEGSKA (reference sequence). The CDR3 has 13 residues. This CDR3 is CSASGGSGQPQHF. In DNA form, the CDR3 reads TGCAGTGCATCAGGGGGCTCGGGTCAGCCCCAGCATTTT.